A single sample gave rise to the 29 T cell receptor beta chains below, sequenced in a study of T-cell memory formation after mild COVID-19. TCRdb reprocessed the 5' RACE reads with MiXCR, giving one entry per CDR3 protein. The sample gives approximately 400,000 distinct CDR3 sequences, around 17% of which show up once; 20% to 25% is in the top ten. What was sequenced was PBMCs or a T cell subset sorted from them (not recorded which). These receptors originate from a man aged 18-30 years who had mild COVID-19 (a few samples of this study predate the infection). Cell type and time point are not known.

This clonotype was counted at least ten times. The chain couples TRBV7-2 to TRBJ2-3; the D is unclear. V lost 5 bases and J lost 4, with 16 bases in between. This CDR3 is 15 amino acids long. Per the germline V gene, CDR1 is SGHTA and CDR2 is FQGNSA. The CDR3 sequence: CASSPALVYADTQYF. The CDR3 DNA reads as TGTGCCAGCAGCCCAGCTCTCGTGTATGCAGATACGCAGTATTTT.

This clonotype was observed a handful of times. The chain employs TRBV20-1 and TRBJ1-4; D is undetermined. CDR3 length: 12 residues. Trimming removed 1 base at V and 6 bases at J, with 6 bases between. The germline gives CDR1 DFQATT, CDR2 SNEGSKA (reference sequence). The CDR3 coding sequence is TGCAGTGCTAGAGCCATGCATGAAAAACTGTTTTTT. Protein: CSARAMHEKLFF.

The chain couples TRBV12-3 or TRBV12-4 to TRBJ1-1, with 10 bases identical to TRBD1. The CDR3 sequence is 15 residues long. J lost 5 bases, V lost 6 bases, and 9 bases had no gene match. This CDR3 reads CASRPSTGGWTEAFF. The CDR3 DNA sequence: TGTGCCAGCAGACCCTCGACAGGGGGCTGGACTGAAGCTTTCTTT.

This chain connects TRBV7-9 to TRBJ1-1; D remains unclear. The CDR3 is 16 amino acids. Trimming stripped 2 bases from V and 0 bases from J, with 13 bases between. Germline assignment: CDR1 SEHNR and CDR2 FQNEAQ (reference sequence). CDR3 nucleotides: TGTGCCAGCAGCTTAATTATGGAGTTCATGAACACTGAAGCTTTCTTT. Its translation: CASSLIMEFMNTEAFF.

This clonotype was observed a handful of times. The chain has TRBV5-6 and TRBJ2-7; no firm D call. Germline V lookup: CDR1 SGHDT, CDR2 YYEEEE. Trimming shortened V by 5 bases and J by 6 bases, and 15 bases separated the two germline ends. The CDR3 length is 13 residues. CDR3 bases: TGTGCCAGCAGTTCAACGTGGGGATCCGAGCAGTACTTC. The encoded protein is CASSSTWGSEQYF.

This clonotype has ten or more counts. The J gene is TRBJ2-4, the V gene TRBV2; D remains ambiguous. The V gene lost 10 bases and the J gene lost 12 bases, with 19 bases spanning the gap. CDR3 length: 12 amino acids. Germline values: CDR1 SNHLY, CDR2 FYNNEI. The DNA for the CDR3 is TGTGCCATCGCTCTTACGGAGACAACTCAGTACTTC. Encoded protein: CAIALTETTQYF.

Ten or more counts support this clonotype. The chain links TRBV19 to TRBJ1-1; 7 bases are a match to TRBD1. Per germline, CDR1 LNHDA and CDR2 SQIVND (reference sequence). Trimming cost V 5 bases and J 2 bases; bases outside gene matches: 11. The CDR3 length is 16 residues. CDR3: CASSFSGTALNTEAFF. CDR3 coding DNA: TGTGCCAGTAGTTTTTCCGGGACAGCTCTTAACACTGAAGCTTTCTTT.

This clonotype has only a few counts. The gene calls are TRBV18 and TRBJ2-1; D is unclear. V lost 2 bases and J 0 bases, leaving 11 bases between the germline ends. This CDR3 has 16 residues. CDR1 and CDR2 from the germline V gene are KGHSH and LQKENI. CDR3 protein: CASSPEAQSSYNEQFF. Here the CDR3 DNA reads TGTGCCAGCTCACCAGAGGCGCAAAGCTCCTACAATGAGCAGTTCTTC.

The V call is TRBV7-8, the J call TRBJ1-5, with a possible D match to TRBD1 (5 bases). CDR1 SGHVS and CDR2 FQNEAQ come from the germline V gene. The CDR3 loop spans 15 amino acids. V lost 2 bases and J 5 bases, leaving 13 bases between the germline ends. CDR3 protein: CASSLRGVGDQPQHF. Here the CDR3 DNA reads TGTGCCAGCAGCTTAAGAGGGGTGGGTGATCAGCCCCAGCATTTT. Looking up the rest from reference TRBV7-8 and TRBJ1-5 gives the full variable domain: GAGVSQSPRYKVAKRGQDVALRCDPISGHVSLFWYQQALGQGPEFLTYFQNEAQLDKSGLPSDRFFAERPEGSVSTLKIQRTQQEDSAVYLCASSLRGVGDQPQHFGDGTRLSIL.

This chain connects TRBV28 to TRBJ2-1; the D is unclear. The CDR3 spans 11 residues. V lost 8 bases and J 8 bases, leaving 10 bases between the germline ends. Germline CDR1 reads MDHEN; CDR2 reads SYDVKM. CDR3 in amino acids: CASGFPHEQFF. The DNA for the CDR3 is TGTGCCAGCGGGTTCCCACATGAGCAGTTCTTC.

This chain uses TRBV7-9 with TRBJ2-3, with TRBD2 matching over 7 bases. V was clipped by 4 bases and J by 0 bases; unmatched bases: 7. CDR3 length: 16 amino acids. Germline V gene lookup returns CDR1 SEHNR and CDR2 FQNEAQ (reference sequence). The CDR3 region has the DNA TGTGCCAGCAGCTCCAAATCTAGCGGTAGCACAGATACGCAGTATTTT. This sequence encodes CASSSKSSGSTDTQYF.

This clonotype was recorded a few times. Compared with germline, one end of the junction differs, possibly owing to a read error. The rearrangement joins TRBV12-3 or TRBV12-4 to TRBJ2-7; TRBD2 matches 13 bases. This CDR3 has 18 amino acids. DNA of the CDR3: TGTGCCAGCAGCCGCCGGGGGTCGGGACTAGCGGGGATGCGTCCCCTGAACTTC. As protein: CASSRRGSGLAGMRPLNF.

The chain links TRBV7-9 to TRBJ2-1, with 7 bases aligning to TRBD2. The CDR3 runs 12 residues. Germline V gives CDR1 SEHNR, CDR2 FQNEAQ (reference sequence). With 6 bases clipped from V and 6 bases from J, the junction kept 2 bases outside the gene matches. CDR3 coding DNA: TGTGCCAGCAGATCGGGGGGCAATGAGCAGTTCTTC. This translates into CASRSGGNEQFF.

This clonotype has just a few counts. This chain uses TRBV5-1 with TRBJ2-3, with D unresolved. The CDR3 loop spans 12 amino acids. Germline CDR1 is SGHRS and CDR2 is YFSETQ. Between the trimmed V and J ends, which lost 6 bases and 4 bases, there was a span of 9 bases. DNA for the CDR3: TGCGCCAGCACACAGAACGCAGATACGCAGTATTTT. It translates to CASTQNADTQYF.

The chain carries TRBV20-1 and TRBJ2-3, with D maybe TRBD1 (6 bases). V shed 4 bases and J shed 6 bases, with 14 bases lying between them. The CDR3 contains 13 residues. CDR1 and CDR2 (germline): DFQATT, SNEGSKA (reference sequence). CDR3 amino acids: CSATQGLVDTQYF. CDR3 in DNA: TGCAGTGCTACCCAGGGGCTGGTGGATACGCAGTATTTT.

This clonotype was seen a handful of times. V usage is TRBV7-8 and J usage is TRBJ1-6; D is ambiguous. The germline V gene encodes CDR1 SGHVS and CDR2 FQNEAQ. The CDR3 is 13 amino acids. V was trimmed by 5 bases and J by 14 bases, leaving 16 bases between them. Here the CDR3 reads CASSEGRSVSLHF. In DNA, the CDR3 is TGTGCCAGCAGCGAAGGACGGAGTGTATCCCTCCACTTT.

Only a few counts were recorded for this clonotype. The chain links TRBV5-1 to TRBJ2-3, with D maybe TRBD1 (5 bases). The CDR3 spans 16 residues. Germline assignment: CDR1 SGHRS and CDR2 YFSETQ. V gave up 0 bases and J gave up 1 base, with 12 bases separating them. The CDR3 loop reads CASSLGSGMGTDTQYF. CDR3 in DNA: TGCGCCAGCAGCTTGGGGTCAGGGATGGGCACAGATACGCAGTATTTT.

The chain carries TRBV6-2 or TRBV6-3 and TRBJ2-1, with no clear D. The CDR3 extends over 12 amino acids. The germline V and J ends were trimmed by 0 bases and 7 bases, with 4 bases remaining between them. Germline V gene lookup returns CDR1 MNHEY and CDR2 SVGEGT. In nucleotides, the CDR3 is TGTGCCAGCAGTTACTCCCGAAATGAGCAGTTCTTC. It specifies CASSYSRNEQFF.

The chain has TRBV6-1 and TRBJ2-2; tentatively, D is TRBD1 (5 bases). This CDR3 comprises 13 residues. Trimming stripped 6 bases from V and 8 bases from J, with 13 bases between. CDR1 is MNHNS and CDR2 is SASEGT in the germline V gene. The CDR3 coding sequence is TGTGCCAGCAGAGGGGTCCTGCGAGGGGAGCTGTTTTTT. It specifies CASRGVLRGELFF.

This clonotype came up a few times. The rearrangement uses TRBV5-4 and TRBJ2-2; no definite D call. Germline assignment: CDR1 SGHNT and CDR2 YYREEE (reference sequence). The CDR3 totals 14 residues. The ends were cut back, 4 bases at V and 8 bases at J, with 15 bases in the middle. The CDR3 nucleotides are TGTGCCAGCAGCCCCCAGTATGAGGCAGGGGAGCTGTTTTTT. The encoded protein is CASSPQYEAGELFF.

This clonotype was detected many times. The chain combines TRBV5-1 with TRBJ1-1; D remains ambiguous. V lost 3 bases, J lost 1 base, and 7 bases lay in between. The CDR3 is made up of 13 amino acids. Germline V CDR1 and CDR2: SGHRS, YFSETQ. The CDR3 nucleotides are TGCGCCAGCAGCTCTGACGGGAACACTGAAGCTTTCTTT. This gives the protein CASSSDGNTEAFF.

This clonotype showed up many times. CDR3 loop: CSGKSGQGDGYTF. The CDR3 coding sequence is TGCAGCGGAAAATCCGGACAGGGCGATGGCTACACCTTC. This rearrangement joins TRBV29-1 to TRBJ1-2; TRBD1 aligns across 8 bases. The V and J ends lost 7 bases and 6 bases, in that order; junction bases with no gene match: 10. Looked up from germline, CDR1 is SQVTM and CDR2 is ANQGSEA. The CDR3 spans 13 residues.

The table lists this clonotype with a few counts. This rearrangement joins TRBV12-3 or TRBV12-4 to TRBJ2-7; weak D call: TRBD2 (6 bases). The CDR3 consists of 14 residues. V gave up 4 bases and J gave up 4 bases, with 14 bases separating them. This CDR3 is CASSSSGTPYEQYV. Here the CDR3 DNA reads TGTGCCAGCAGTTCCTCCGGGACTCCTTACGAGCAGTACGTC.

This clonotype was recorded a few times. The chain uses TRBV3-1 and TRBJ1-2; a weak D match, TRBD1 (5 bases). V lost 3 bases and J lost 12, with 14 bases in between. The CDR3 extends over 12 amino acids. Germline CDR1 reads LGHDT; CDR2 reads YNNKEL (reference sequence). CDR3 sequence (DNA): TGTGCCAGCAGCCATGAGGGGCTTTCCCACACCTTC. It is translated as CASSHEGLSHTF.

The V call is TRBV19, the J call TRBJ1-3; 8 bases are a match to TRBD1. The trim removed 9 bases at V and 0 bases at J, leaving 13 bases unmatched. From germline, CDR1 is LNHDA and CDR2 SQIVND (reference sequence). This CDR3 is built from 17 residues. The CDR3: CASRTGTIFRSGNTIYF. For the CDR3, the DNA is TGTGCCAGCCGGACAGGGACGATTTTTCGCTCTGGAAACACCATATATTTT.

This clonotype was seen a handful of times. The J gene is TRBJ1-1, the V gene TRBV5-1, with TRBD1 matching 9 bases. Germline lookup yields CDR1 SGHRS and CDR2 YFSETQ. This CDR3 has 15 amino acids. The V segment lost 2 bases and the J segment 7 bases; nucleotides outside the gene matches: 9. DNA for the CDR3: TGCGCCAGCAGCTTTACCGGGACAGGGCTGGGTGAAGCTTTCTTT. Amino acid sequence: CASSFTGTGLGEAFF.

V usage is TRBV20-1 and J usage is TRBJ1-1; D is unclear. The CDR3 has 11 amino acids. Germline CDR1 reads DFQATT; CDR2 reads SNEGSKA (reference sequence). V lost 6 bases and J lost 6, with 11 bases in between. DNA of the CDR3: TGCAGTGCCCTTGGCCAGGCTGAAGCTTTCTTT. Translation: CSALGQAEAFF.

The rearrangement links TRBV5-1 to TRBJ1-1; D call uncertain. The V gene lost 6 bases and the J gene lost 0 bases, with 9 bases spanning the gap. The CDR3 totals 13 residues. The germline V gene has CDR1 SGHRS and CDR2 YFSETQ. The CDR3 loop reads CASTLEMNTEAFF. For the CDR3, the DNA is TGCGCCAGCACCCTTGAGATGAACACTGAAGCTTTCTTT.

This clonotype was seen more than once but under ten times. The chain carries TRBV4-1 and TRBJ1-4; D is uncertain. The germline CDR1 and CDR2 sequences are MGHRA and YSYEKL. V shed 4 bases and J shed 8 bases, with 11 bases lying between them. This CDR3 is built from 13 residues. The CDR3 here is CASSRWDNEKLFF. CDR3 nucleotides: TGCGCCAGCAGCCGGTGGGATAACGAAAAACTGTTTTTT.